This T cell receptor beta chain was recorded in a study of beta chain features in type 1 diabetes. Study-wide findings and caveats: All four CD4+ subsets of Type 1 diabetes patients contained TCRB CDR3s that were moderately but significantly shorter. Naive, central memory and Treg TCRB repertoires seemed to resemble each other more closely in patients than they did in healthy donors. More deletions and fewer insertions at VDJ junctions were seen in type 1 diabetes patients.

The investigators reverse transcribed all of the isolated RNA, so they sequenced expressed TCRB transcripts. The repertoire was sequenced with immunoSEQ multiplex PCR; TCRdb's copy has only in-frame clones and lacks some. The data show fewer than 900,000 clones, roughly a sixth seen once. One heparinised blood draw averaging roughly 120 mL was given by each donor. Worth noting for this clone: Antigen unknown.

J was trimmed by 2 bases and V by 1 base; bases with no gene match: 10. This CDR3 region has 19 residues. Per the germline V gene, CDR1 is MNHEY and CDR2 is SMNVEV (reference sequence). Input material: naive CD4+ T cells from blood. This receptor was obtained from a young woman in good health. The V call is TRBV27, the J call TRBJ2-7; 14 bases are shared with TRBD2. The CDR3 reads CASSLWPPGLAGVAYEQYF. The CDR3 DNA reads TGTGCCAGCAGTTTATGGCCTCCGGGACTAGCGGGAGTTGCCTACGAGCAGTACTTC.